This TCR beta chain originates from a study of immune cell composition in non-small cell lung cancer. In regard to this clone: Its antigen is currently unknown.

Per germline, CDR1 LNHDA and CDR2 SQIVND (reference sequence). V lost 3 bases and J 0 bases, leaving 11 bases between the germline ends. This CDR3 has 15 residues. Study conclusions and caveats: Tumour-associated clones >0.5% occurred in 33% of adenocarcinomas, less than 80% of squamous.

Profiling relied on immunoSEQ multiplex PCR, and the TCRdb table lists in-frame clones only, not all of them. This table holds 3,000 or so clones, about 78% found once. The genes are TRBV19 and TRBJ1-1; D is uncertain. The sequenced sample was lung tumor tissue. This sequence was found in a human donor with non-small cell lung cancer. The CDR3, as DNA: TGTGCCAGTAGTATCGGTCTGGGCTTGAACACTGAAGCTTTCTTT. It encodes CASSIGLGLNTEAFF.